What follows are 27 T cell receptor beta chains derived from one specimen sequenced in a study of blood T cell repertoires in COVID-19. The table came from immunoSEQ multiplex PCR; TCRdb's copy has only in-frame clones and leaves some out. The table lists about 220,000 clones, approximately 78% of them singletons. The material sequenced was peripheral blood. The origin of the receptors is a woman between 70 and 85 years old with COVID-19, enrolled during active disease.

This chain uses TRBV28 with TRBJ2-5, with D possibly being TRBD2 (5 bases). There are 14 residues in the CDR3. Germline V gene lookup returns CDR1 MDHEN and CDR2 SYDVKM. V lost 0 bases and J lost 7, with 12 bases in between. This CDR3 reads CASSLWGGPRTQYF. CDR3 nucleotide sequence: TGTGCCAGCAGTTTATGGGGCGGGCCAAGGACCCAGTACTTC.

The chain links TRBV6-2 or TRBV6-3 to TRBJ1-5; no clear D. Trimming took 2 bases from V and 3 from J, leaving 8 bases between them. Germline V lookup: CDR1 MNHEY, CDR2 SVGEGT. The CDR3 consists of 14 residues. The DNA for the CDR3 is TGTGCCAGCAGTTACGTGGGCCCCAATCAGCCCCAGCATTTT. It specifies CASSYVGPNQPQHF.

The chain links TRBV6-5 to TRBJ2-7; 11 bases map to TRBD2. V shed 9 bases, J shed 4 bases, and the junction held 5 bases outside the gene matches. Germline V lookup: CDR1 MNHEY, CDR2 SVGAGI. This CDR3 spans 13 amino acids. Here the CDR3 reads CASQLAGVYEQYF. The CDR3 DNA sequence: TGTGCCAGTCAACTAGCGGGAGTTTACGAGCAGTACTTC.

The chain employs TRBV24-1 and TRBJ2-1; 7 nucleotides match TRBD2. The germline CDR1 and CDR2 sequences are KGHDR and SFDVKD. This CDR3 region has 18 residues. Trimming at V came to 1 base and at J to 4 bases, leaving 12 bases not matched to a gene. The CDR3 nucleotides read TGTGCCACCAGTGATTTTGGAATAAGTGGGGGGGAGTACAATGAGCAGTTCTTC. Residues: CATSDFGISGGEYNEQFF.

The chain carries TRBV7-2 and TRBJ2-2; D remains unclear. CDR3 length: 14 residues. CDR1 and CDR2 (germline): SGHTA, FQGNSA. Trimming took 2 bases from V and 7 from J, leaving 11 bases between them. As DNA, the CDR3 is TGTGCCAGCAGCTTAAACCGAGGTAGCGGGGAGCTGTTTTTT. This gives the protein CASSLNRGSGELFF.

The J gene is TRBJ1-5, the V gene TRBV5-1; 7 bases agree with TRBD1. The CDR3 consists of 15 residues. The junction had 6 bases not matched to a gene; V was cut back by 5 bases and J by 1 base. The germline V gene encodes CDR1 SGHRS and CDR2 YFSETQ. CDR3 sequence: CASSFDRASNQPQHF. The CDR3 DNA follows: TGCGCCAGCAGTTTCGACAGGGCAAGCAATCAGCCCCAGCATTTT.

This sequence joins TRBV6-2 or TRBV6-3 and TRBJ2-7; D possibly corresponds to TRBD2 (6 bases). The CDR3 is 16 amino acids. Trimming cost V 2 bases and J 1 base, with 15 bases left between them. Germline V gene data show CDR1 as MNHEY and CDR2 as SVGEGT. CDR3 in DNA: TGTGCCAGCAGTTACCCCCCACGGGAGCTTTCCTACGAGCAGTACTTC. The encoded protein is CASSYPPRELSYEQYF.

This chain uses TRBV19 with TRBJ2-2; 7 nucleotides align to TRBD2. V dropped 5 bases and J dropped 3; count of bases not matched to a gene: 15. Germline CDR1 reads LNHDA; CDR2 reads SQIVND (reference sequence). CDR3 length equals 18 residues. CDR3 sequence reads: CASSSVGEGSSHTGELFF. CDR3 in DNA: TGTGCCAGTAGTTCTGTGGGGGAGGGCTCTTCCCACACCGGGGAGCTGTTTTTT.

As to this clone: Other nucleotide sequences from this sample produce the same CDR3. The CDR3 DNA reads TGTGCCAGCAGCTTAGGGACTAGCGGGACTTACAATGAGCAGTTCTTC. Its protein is CASSLGTSGTYNEQFF. The chain employs TRBV7-2 and TRBJ2-1; 12 bases match TRBD2. Germline loops: CDR1 SGHTA, CDR2 FQGNSA. The V and J ends lost 1 base and 4 bases, in that order; junction bases with no gene match: 2. The CDR3 spans 16 residues.

The CDR3 reads CASSSSGSRYNEQFF. For the CDR3, the DNA is TGTGCCAGCAGCTCATCCGGGAGCCGCTACAATGAGCAGTTCTTC. The chain employs TRBV7-9 and TRBJ2-1; D is possibly TRBD2 (6 bases). Trimming removed 4 bases from V and 3 bases from J, with 13 bases in between. Germline assignment: CDR1 SEHNR and CDR2 FQNEAQ (reference sequence). The CDR3 length is 15 residues.

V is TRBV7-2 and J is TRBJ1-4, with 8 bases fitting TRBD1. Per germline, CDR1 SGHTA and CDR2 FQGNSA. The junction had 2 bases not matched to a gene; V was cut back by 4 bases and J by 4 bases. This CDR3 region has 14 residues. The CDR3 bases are TGTGCCAGCAGCTGGACAGGGATTAATGAAAAACTGTTTTTT. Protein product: CASSWTGINEKLFF.

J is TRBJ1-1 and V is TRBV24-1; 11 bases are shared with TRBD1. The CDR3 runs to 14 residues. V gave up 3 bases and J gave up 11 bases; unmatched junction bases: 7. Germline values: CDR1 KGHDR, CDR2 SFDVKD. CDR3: CATSDAGTGGSAFF. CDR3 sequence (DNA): TGTGCCACCAGTGATGCCGGGACAGGGGGTTCGGCTTTCTTT.

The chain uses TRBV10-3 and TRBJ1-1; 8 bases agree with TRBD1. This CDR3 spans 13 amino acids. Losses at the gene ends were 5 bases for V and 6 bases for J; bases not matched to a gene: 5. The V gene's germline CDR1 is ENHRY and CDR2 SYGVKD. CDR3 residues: CAISTGGSPEAFF. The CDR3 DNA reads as TGTGCCATCAGTACAGGGGGTTCGCCTGAAGCTTTCTTT.

The DNA for the CDR3 is TGTGCCAGTAGCAATATCGACAGTACCGACAATGAGCAGTTCTTC. Protein sequence: CASSNIDSTDNEQFF. The rearrangement joins TRBV19 to TRBJ2-1; D possibly corresponds to TRBD1 (5 bases). Germline V gives CDR1 LNHDA, CDR2 SQIVND (reference sequence). The CDR3 length is 15 residues. Trimming removed 6 bases from V and 5 bases from J, with 17 bases in between.

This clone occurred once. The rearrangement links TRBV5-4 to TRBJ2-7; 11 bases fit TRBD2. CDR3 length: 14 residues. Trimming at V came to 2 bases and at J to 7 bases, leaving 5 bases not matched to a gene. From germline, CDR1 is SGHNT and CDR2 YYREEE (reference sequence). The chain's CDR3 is CASSLELAGVEQYF. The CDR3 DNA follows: TGTGCCAGCAGCTTAGAACTAGCGGGAGTTGAGCAGTACTTC. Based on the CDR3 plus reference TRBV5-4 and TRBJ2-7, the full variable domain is ETGVTQSPTHLIKTRGQQVTLRCSSQSGHNTVSWYQQALGQGPQFIFQYYREEENGRGNFPPRFSGLQFPNYSSELNVNALELDDSALYLCASSLELAGVEQYFGPGTRLTVT.

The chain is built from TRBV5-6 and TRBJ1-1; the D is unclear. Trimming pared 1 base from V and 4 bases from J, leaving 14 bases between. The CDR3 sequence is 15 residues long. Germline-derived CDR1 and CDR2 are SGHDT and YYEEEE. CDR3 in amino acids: CASSLSTGKSTEAFF. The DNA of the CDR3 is TGTGCCAGCAGCTTGTCTACCGGTAAGAGCACTGAAGCTTTCTTT.

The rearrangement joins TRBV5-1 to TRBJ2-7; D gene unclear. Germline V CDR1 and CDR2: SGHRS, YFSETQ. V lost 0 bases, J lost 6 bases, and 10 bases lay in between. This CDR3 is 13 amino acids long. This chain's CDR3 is CASSLDSTIEQYF. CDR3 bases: TGCGCCAGCAGCTTGGACAGTACCATCGAGCAGTACTTC.

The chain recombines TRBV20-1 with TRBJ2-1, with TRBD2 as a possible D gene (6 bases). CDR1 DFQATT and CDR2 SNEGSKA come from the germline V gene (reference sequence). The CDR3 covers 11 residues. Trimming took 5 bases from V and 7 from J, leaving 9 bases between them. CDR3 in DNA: TGCAGTGCTGGGGCGGGGAATGAGCAGTTCTTC. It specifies CSAGAGNEQFF.

CDR3 in amino acids: CASSIRTSGRHTYEQYF. CDR3 nucleotides: TGTGCCAGCAGCATTCGGACTAGCGGGAGGCATACCTACGAGCAGTACTTC. The chain employs TRBV7-2 and TRBJ2-7; 14 bases map to TRBD2. The CDR3 totals 17 residues. J was trimmed by 2 bases and V by 5 bases; bases with no gene match: 8. Per germline, CDR1 SGHTA and CDR2 FQGNSA.

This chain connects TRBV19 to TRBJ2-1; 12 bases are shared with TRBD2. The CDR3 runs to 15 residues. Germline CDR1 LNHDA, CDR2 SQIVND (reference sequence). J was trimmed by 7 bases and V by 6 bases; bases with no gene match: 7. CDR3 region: CASRVRLAGANEQFF. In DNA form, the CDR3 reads TGTGCCAGTAGGGTCAGACTAGCGGGGGCTAATGAGCAGTTCTTC. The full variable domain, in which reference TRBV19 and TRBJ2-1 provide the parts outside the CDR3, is DGGITQSPKYLFRKEGQNVTLSCEQNLNHDAMYWYRQDPGQGLRLIYYSQIVNDFQKGDIAEGYSVSREKKESFPLTVTSAQKNPTAFYLCASRVRLAGANEQFFGPGTRLTVL.

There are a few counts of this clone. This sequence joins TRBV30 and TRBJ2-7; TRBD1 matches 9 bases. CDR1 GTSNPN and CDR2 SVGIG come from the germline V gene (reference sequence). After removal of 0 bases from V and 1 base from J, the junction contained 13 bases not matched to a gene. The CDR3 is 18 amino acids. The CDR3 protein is CAWSVRKPGQGMSYEQYF. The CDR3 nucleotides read TGTGCCTGGAGTGTGAGGAAGCCGGGACAGGGTATGTCCTACGAGCAGTACTTC.

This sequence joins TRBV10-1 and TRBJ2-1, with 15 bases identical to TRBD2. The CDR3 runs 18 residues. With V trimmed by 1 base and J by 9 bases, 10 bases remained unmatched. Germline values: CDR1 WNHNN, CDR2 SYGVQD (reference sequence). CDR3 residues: CASSEFPGLAGGPVEQFF. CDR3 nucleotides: TGCGCCAGCAGTGAGTTTCCAGGACTAGCGGGAGGGCCGGTTGAGCAGTTCTTC.

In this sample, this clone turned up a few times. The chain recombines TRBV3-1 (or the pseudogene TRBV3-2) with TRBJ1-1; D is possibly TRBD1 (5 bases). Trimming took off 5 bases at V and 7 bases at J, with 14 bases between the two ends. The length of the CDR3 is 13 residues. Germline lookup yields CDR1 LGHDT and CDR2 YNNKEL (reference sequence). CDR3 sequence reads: CASSATGGGEAFF. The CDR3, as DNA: TGTGCCAGCAGCGCCACAGGCGGCGGTGAAGCTTTCTTT.

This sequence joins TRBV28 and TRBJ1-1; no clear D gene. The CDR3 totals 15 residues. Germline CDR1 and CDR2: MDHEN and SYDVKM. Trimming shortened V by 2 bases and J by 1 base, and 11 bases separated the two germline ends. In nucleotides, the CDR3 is TGTGCCAGCAGTTTACAGCCCCGGGGGAACACTGAAGCTTTCTTT. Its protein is CASSLQPRGNTEAFF.

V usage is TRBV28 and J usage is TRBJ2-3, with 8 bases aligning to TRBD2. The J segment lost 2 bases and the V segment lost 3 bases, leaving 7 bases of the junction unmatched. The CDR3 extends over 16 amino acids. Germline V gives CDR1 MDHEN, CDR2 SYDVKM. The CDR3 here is CASSFYSGGSTDTQYF. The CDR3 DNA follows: TGTGCCAGCAGTTTCTACAGCGGGGGATCCACAGATACGCAGTATTTT.

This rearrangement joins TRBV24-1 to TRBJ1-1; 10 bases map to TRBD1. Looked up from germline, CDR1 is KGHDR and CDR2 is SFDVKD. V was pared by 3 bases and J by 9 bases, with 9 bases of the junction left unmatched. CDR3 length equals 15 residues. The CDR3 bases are TGTGCCACCAGTGATGCCGGGACAGGGGTCCGTCAAGCTTTCTTT. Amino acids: CATSDAGTGVRQAFF.

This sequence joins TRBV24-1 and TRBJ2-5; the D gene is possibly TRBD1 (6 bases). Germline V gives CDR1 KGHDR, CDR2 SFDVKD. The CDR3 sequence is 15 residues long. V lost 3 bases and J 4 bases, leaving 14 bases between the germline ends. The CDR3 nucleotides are TGTGCCACCAGTGATAGGGACATTTTCCCAGAGACCCAGTACTTC. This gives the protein CATSDRDIFPETQYF.